This T cell receptor (beta chain) comes out of a study of T cell changes during pregnancy in multiple sclerosis. Repertoires were generated with immunoSEQ multiplex PCR, while TCRdb's copy carries only in-frame clones and drops some. The repertoire holds fewer than 90,000 clones, with approximately 92% as singletons. The source is a female donor in good health, enrolled as a control in a pregnancy study. Here the sequenced sample was peripheral blood, taken in the third trimester of pregnancy.

The CDR3 protein is CASSLETVYGYTF. Written as DNA, the CDR3 is TGTGCCAGCAGTTTAGAGACAGTCTATGGCTACACCTTC. This chain links TRBV28 with TRBJ1-2, with TRBD1 as a possible D gene (5 bases). V was pared by 2 bases and J by 4 bases, with 8 bases between. Per germline, CDR1 MDHEN and CDR2 SYDVKM. The CDR3 totals 13 residues.